What follows are 8 T cell receptor beta chains derived from one specimen sequenced in a study of esophageal squamous cell carcinoma under preoperative chemotherapy. TCRdb processed the PCR reads anew with MiXCR; each CDR3 protein has one entry. The sample holds about 16,000 distinct CDR3 sequences, 48% seen once. Described time point: before preoperative PTX-NDP chemotherapy. The sample was taken from a patient given preoperative chemotherapy. The receptor source for this set is a human donor with esophageal squamous cell carcinoma. The donor label of this sample is uncertain.

The chain links TRBV7-2 to TRBJ2-3; D possibly uses TRBD1 or TRBD2 (6 bases each). This CDR3 is 15 amino acids long. Trimming removed 4 bases from V and 12 bases from J, with 23 bases in between. Germline CDR1 and CDR2: SGHTA and FQGNSA. CDR3 DNA: TGTGCCAGCAGCTCGGGGGCGTCATGGGCAGACATTCAGTATTTT. Its translation: CASSSGASWADIQYF.

The chain recombines TRBV7-3 with TRBJ2-7, with 7 bases aligning to TRBD2. The J call may be mistaken, given a closer DNA end match to TRBJ2-1. This CDR3 comprises 14 residues. Germline-derived CDR1 and CDR2 are SGHTA and FQGTGA. The CDR3 coding sequence is TGTGCCAGCAGCCCTGGGACTATACACAATGAGCAGTTCTTC. It encodes CASSPGTIHNEQFF.

This chain joins TRBV7-2 and TRBJ2-7; 11 bases match TRBD1. V shed 2 bases and J 4 bases; nucleotides not matched to a gene: 4. Germline V gene data show CDR1 as SGHTA and CDR2 as FQGNSA. The CDR3 sequence is 15 residues long. The CDR3 loop reads CASSLWDRGVYEQYF. CDR3 nucleotides: TGTGCCAGCAGCTTATGGGACAGGGGGGTGTACGAGCAGTACTTC.

This clonotype has at least ten counts. The chain carries TRBV7-9 and TRBJ2-6; D tentatively fits TRBD1 or TRBD2 (5 bases each). Germline V gives CDR1 SEHNR, CDR2 FQNEAQ (reference sequence). CDR3 length: 15 amino acids. V lost 3 bases to trimming and J lost 0 bases, with 6 bases between them. CDR3 sequence reads: CASSFGASGANVLTF. The CDR3 bases are TGTGCCAGCAGCTTCGGGGCCTCTGGGGCCAACGTCCTGACTTTC. Together with reference TRBV7-9 and TRBJ2-6, the CDR3 gives the full variable domain: DTGVSQNPRHKITKRGQNVTFRCDPISEHNRLYWYRQTLGQGPEFLTYFQNEAQLEKSRLLSDRFSAERPKGSFSTLEIQRTEQGDSAMYLCASSFGASGANVLTFGAGSRLTVL.

The chain has TRBV10-3 and TRBJ2-5, with unresolved D. V lost 4 bases and J lost 4, with 10 bases in between. Germline CDR1 is ENHRY and CDR2 is SYGVKD. CDR3 length: 13 residues. The DNA of the CDR3 is TGTGCCATCAGTGTCACAGTAGGAGAGACCCAGTACTTC. Residues: CAISVTVGETQYF.

Remarks on this clonotype: One junction end does not reproduce the germline sequence, and a read error may be involved. The genes are TRBV12-3 or TRBV12-4 and TRBJ2-2; D remains ambiguous. The CDR3 has 19 amino acids. The CDR3 here is CASSLNLVTRASNTEALYF. The CDR3, as DNA: TGTGCCAGCAGTTTAAATCTGGTCACCCGGGCGTCGAACACCGAGGCGCTGTATTTT.

V usage is TRBV7-6 and J usage is TRBJ2-5; tentatively, D is TRBD1 or TRBD2 (6 bases each). Germline V gene lookup returns CDR1 SGHVS and CDR2 FNYEAQ. CDR3 size: 17 residues. V was shortened by 5 bases and J by 1 base, with 20 bases between the two germline ends. CDR3 region: CASSAGLGGHTQETQYF. CDR3 DNA sequence: TGTGCCAGCAGCGCGGGGCTCGGGGGCCATACCCAAGAGACCCAGTACTTC.

This clonotype has a count of ten or more. The chain uses TRBV6-5 and TRBJ2-1, with 10 bases that match TRBD2. The assigned J gene may be wrong: the sequence end matches TRBJ2-7 better. The CDR3 is made up of 15 amino acids. Germline CDR1 MNHEY, CDR2 SVGAGI. The CDR3 DNA reads as TGTGCCAGCAGTTACGACACTAGCGGGACCTACGAGCAGTACTTC. It yields the protein CASSYDTSGTYEQYF.